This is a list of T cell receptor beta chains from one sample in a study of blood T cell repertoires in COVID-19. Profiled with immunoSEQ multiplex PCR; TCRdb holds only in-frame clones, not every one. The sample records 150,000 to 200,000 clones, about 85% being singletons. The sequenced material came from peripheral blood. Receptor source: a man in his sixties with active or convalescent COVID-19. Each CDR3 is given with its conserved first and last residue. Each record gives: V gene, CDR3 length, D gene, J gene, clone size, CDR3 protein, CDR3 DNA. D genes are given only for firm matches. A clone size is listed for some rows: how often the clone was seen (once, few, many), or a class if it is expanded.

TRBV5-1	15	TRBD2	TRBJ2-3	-	CASSTGLASTDTQYF	TGCGCCAGCAGCACGGGACTAGCGAGCACAGATACGCAGTATTTT
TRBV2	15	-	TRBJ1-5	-	CASSEYRGADQPQHF	TGTGCCAGCAGTGAATATCGGGGGGCCGATCAGCCCCAGCATTTT
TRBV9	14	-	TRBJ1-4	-	CASSQQARSEKLFF	TGTGCCAGCAGCCAACAAGCAAGGAGTGAAAAACTGTTTTTT
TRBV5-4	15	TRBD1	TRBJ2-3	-	CASSSTGGRVSTQYF	TGTGCCAGCAGCTCGACAGGGGGCAGGGTCAGTACGCAGTATTTT
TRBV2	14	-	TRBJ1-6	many	CASTSQDYNSPLHF	TGTGCCAGCACGTCCCAGGACTATAATTCACCCCTCCACTTT
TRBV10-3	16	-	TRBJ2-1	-	CAISERGGDSYNEQFF	TGTGCCATCAGTGAACGTGGGGGCGACTCCTACAATGAGCAGTTCTTC
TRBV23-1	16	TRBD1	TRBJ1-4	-	CASSHPPRGPQEKLFF	TGCGCCAGCAGTCATCCCCCCAGGGGGCCCCAGGAAAAACTGTTTTTT
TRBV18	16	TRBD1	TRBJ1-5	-	CASSPGQGAQNQPQHF	TGTGCCAGCTCCCCGGGACAGGGGGCGCAGAATCAGCCCCAGCATTTT
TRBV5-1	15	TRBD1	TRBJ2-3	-	CASSSGQGRTDTQYF	TGCGCCAGCAGCTCCGGACAGGGTCGCACAGATACGCAGTATTTT
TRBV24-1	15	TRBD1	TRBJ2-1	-	CATSDPGGTGDEQFF	TGTGCCACCAGTGATCCAGGGGGCACGGGGGATGAGCAGTTCTTC
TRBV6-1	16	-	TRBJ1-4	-	CASSEAQNGVNEKLFF	TGTGCCAGCAGTGAAGCGCAGAACGGAGTTAATGAAAAACTGTTTTTT
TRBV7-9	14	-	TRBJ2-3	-	CASSSNINGVTQYF	TGTGCCAGCAGCTCCAATATCAACGGGGTTACGCAGTATTTT
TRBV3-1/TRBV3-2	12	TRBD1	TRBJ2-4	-	CASSQGGTGRCF	TGTGCCAGCAGCCAGGGGGGGACAGGGAGGTGCTTC
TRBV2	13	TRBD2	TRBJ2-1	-	CASGLAENNEQFF	TGTGCCAGCGGTCTAGCGGAGAACAATGAGCAGTTCTTC
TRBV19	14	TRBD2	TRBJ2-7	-	CASSTGGSLLEQYF	TGTGCCAGTAGTACCGGGGGGAGCCTCCTGGAGCAGTACTTC
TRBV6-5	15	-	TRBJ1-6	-	CASSYSSGLDSPLHF	TGTGCCAGCAGTTACTCGTCTGGGCTGGATTCACCCCTCCACTTT
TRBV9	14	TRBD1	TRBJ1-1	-	CASSTSGTGNGAFF	TGTGCCAGCAGCACCTCCGGGACAGGGAACGGAGCTTTCTTT
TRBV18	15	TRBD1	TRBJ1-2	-	CASSPRDRGGDGYTF	TGTGCCAGCTCACCTAGGGACAGGGGAGGAGATGGCTACACCTTC
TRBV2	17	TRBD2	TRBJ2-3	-	CASRKELAGGGTDTQYF	TGTGCCAGCAGGAAGGAGTTGGCGGGGGGGGGCACAGATACGCAGTATTTT
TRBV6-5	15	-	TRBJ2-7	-	CASSLTGRTNYEQYF	TGTGCCAGCAGTCTAACGGGCCGGACAAATTACGAGCAGTACTTC
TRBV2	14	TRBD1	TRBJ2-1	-	CASSVQGTRGEQFF	TGTGCCAGCAGTGTACAGGGGACGCGCGGTGAGCAGTTCTTC
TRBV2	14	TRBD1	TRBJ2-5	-	CASNGQGKAETQYF	TGTGCCAGCAACGGACAGGGGAAGGCAGAGACCCAGTACTTC
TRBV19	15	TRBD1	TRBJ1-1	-	CASSIGPGQGARAFF	TGTGCCAGTAGTATAGGTCCGGGACAGGGGGCGAGGGCTTTCTTT
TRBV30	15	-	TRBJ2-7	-	CAWSVRVESGNEQYF	TGTGCCTGGAGTGTACGGGTAGAAAGTGGCAACGAGCAGTACTTC
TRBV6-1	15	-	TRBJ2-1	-	CASSEVRSSYNEQFF	TGTGCCAGCAGTGAAGTAAGGAGCTCCTACAATGAGCAGTTCTTC
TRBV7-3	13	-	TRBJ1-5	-	CASSPGVGQPQHF	TGTGCCAGCAGCCCAGGGGTAGGGCAGCCCCAGCATTTT
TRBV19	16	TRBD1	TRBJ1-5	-	CASSIAGGHSNQPQHF	TGTGCCAGTAGTATTGCAGGGGGCCACAGCAATCAGCCCCAGCATTTT
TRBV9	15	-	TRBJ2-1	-	CASSVGRQTYNEQFF	TGTGCCAGCAGCGTAGGTCGACAGACCTACAATGAGCAGTTCTTC
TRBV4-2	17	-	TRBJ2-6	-	CASSQDGGASGANVLTF	TGTGCCAGCAGCCAAGATGGGGGGGCTTCTGGGGCCAACGTCCTGACTTTC
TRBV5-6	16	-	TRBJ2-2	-	CASSRDPGQKAGELFF	TGTGCCAGCAGCAGGGATCCAGGGCAAAAGGCCGGGGAGCTGTTTTTT
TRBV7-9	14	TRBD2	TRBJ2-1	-	CASSSAGGQASLFF	TGTGCCAGCAGCTCCGCGGGGGGGCAAGCTTCATTGTTCTTC
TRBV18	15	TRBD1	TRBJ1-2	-	CASSPPGQLNYGYTF	TGTGCCAGCTCACCACCGGGACAGCTTAACTATGGCTACACCTTC
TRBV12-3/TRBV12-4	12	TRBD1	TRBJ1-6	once	CASSLAQGSLHF	TGTGCCAGCAGTTTGGCACAGGGGAGTCTCCACTTT
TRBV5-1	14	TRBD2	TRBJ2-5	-	CASTDLAGEETQYF	TGCGCCAGCACCGATCTAGCGGGGGAAGAGACCCAGTACTTC
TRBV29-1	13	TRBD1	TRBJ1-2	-	CSVSRTGEDGYTF	TGCAGCGTTTCGAGGACAGGGGAGGATGGCTACACCTTC
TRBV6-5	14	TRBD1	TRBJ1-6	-	CASKPWTGSAPLHF	TGTGCCAGCAAACCCTGGACAGGGTCAGCACCCCTCCACTTT
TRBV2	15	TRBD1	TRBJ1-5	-	CASSEETGNNQPQHF	TGTGCCAGCAGCGAGGAGACAGGGAACAATCAGCCCCAGCATTTT
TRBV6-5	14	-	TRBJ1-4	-	CAISSGATNEKLFF	TGTGCCATCTCTTCTGGAGCAACTAATGAAAAACTGTTTTTT
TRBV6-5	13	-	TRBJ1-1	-	CASTITGNTEAFF	TGTGCCAGCACAATAACAGGGAACACTGAAGCTTTCTTT
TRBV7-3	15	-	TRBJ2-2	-	CASSSGQSNTGELFF	TGTGCCAGCAGCTCCGGACAGTCTAACACCGGGGAGCTGTTTTTT
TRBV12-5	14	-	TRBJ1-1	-	CASGLGLTNTEAFF	TGTGCTAGTGGCCTGGGACTGACGAACACTGAAGCTTTCTTT
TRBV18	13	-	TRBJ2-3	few	CASSPGLTDTQYF	TGTGCCAGCTCACCCGGACTCACAGATACGCAGTATTTT
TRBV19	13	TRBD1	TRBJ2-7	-	CASSLRQGGEQYF	TGTGCCAGTAGTCTCCGACAGGGTGGGGAGCAGTACTTC
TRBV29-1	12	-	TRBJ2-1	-	CSVEGQGNEQFF	TGCAGCGTTGAGGGCCAGGGGAATGAGCAGTTCTTC
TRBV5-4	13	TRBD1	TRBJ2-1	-	CASSLDRGQEQFF	TGTGCCAGCAGCTTGGACAGGGGACAGGAGCAGTTCTTC
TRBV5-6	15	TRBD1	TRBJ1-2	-	CASSRPDRAVYGYTF	TGTGCCAGCAGTAGGCCGGACAGGGCTGTATATGGCTACACCTTC
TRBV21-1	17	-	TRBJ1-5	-	CASSAPSGTPANQPQHF	TGTGCCAGCAGCGCTCCTTCCGGGACACCGGCCAATCAGCCCCAGCATTTT
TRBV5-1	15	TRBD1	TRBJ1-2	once	CASSSNGQAGYGYTF	TGCGCCAGCAGCTCCAATGGACAGGCGGGGTATGGCTACACCTTC
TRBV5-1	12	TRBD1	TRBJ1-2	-	CASSTGGFGYTF	TGCGCCAGCAGTACAGGGGGCTTTGGCTACACCTTC
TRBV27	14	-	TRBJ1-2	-	CASSAGGRIGSYTF	TGTGCCAGCTCCGCGGGGGGGAGGATAGGGAGCTACACCTTC
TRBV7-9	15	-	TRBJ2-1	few	CASIDNRGAANEQFF	TGTGCCAGCATCGACAACCGGGGGGCGGCGAATGAGCAGTTCTTC
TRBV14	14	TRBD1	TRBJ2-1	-	CASSQGRQGNEQFF	TGTGCCAGCAGCCAGGGCAGACAGGGGAATGAGCAGTTCTTC
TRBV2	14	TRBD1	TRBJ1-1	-	CASSSDRVVTEAFF	TGTGCCAGCAGTTCGGACAGGGTGGTCACTGAAGCTTTCTTT